This T cell receptor (beta chain) appears in the sequencing data of a study of T cell responses to AZD1222 COVID-19 vaccine. This CDR3 contains 15 residues. Trimming removed 4 bases from V and 5 bases from J; junction bases left unmatched: 2. CDR1 and CDR2 from the germline V gene are SGHNT and YYREEE (reference sequence). The table lists this clone with a few counts. TCRdb keeps only in-frame clones here, not all; method: immunoSEQ multiplex PCR. The sample lists some 110,000 clones, more than 70% occurring once. The origin of this receptor is an adult who received the AZD1222 COVID-19 vaccine. The material was peripheral blood, obtained 28 days after the second AZD1222 dose. The chain is built from TRBV5-4 and TRBJ2-2, with 13 bases fitting TRBD2. CDR3 amino acids: CASSGGLAGTGELFF. The CDR3 region has the DNA TGTGCCAGCAGCGGGGGACTAGCGGGGACCGGGGAGCTGTTTTTT.